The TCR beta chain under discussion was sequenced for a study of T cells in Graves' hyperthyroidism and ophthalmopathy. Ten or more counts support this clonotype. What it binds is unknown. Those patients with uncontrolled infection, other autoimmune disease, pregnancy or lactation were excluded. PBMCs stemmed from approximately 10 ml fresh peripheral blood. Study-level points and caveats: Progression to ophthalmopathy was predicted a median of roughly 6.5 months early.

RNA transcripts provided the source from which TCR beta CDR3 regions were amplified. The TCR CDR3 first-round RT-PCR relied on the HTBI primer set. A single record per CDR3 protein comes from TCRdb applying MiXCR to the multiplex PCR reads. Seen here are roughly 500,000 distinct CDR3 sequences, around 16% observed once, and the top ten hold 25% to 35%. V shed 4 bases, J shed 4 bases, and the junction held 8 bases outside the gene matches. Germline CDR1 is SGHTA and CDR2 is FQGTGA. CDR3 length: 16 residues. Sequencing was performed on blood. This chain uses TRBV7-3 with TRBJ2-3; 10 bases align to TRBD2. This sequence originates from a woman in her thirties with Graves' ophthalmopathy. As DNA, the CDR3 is TGTGCCAGCAGCTCCCTAGCGGGAGAAGTATCAGATACGCAGTATTTT. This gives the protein CASSSLAGEVSDTQYF.